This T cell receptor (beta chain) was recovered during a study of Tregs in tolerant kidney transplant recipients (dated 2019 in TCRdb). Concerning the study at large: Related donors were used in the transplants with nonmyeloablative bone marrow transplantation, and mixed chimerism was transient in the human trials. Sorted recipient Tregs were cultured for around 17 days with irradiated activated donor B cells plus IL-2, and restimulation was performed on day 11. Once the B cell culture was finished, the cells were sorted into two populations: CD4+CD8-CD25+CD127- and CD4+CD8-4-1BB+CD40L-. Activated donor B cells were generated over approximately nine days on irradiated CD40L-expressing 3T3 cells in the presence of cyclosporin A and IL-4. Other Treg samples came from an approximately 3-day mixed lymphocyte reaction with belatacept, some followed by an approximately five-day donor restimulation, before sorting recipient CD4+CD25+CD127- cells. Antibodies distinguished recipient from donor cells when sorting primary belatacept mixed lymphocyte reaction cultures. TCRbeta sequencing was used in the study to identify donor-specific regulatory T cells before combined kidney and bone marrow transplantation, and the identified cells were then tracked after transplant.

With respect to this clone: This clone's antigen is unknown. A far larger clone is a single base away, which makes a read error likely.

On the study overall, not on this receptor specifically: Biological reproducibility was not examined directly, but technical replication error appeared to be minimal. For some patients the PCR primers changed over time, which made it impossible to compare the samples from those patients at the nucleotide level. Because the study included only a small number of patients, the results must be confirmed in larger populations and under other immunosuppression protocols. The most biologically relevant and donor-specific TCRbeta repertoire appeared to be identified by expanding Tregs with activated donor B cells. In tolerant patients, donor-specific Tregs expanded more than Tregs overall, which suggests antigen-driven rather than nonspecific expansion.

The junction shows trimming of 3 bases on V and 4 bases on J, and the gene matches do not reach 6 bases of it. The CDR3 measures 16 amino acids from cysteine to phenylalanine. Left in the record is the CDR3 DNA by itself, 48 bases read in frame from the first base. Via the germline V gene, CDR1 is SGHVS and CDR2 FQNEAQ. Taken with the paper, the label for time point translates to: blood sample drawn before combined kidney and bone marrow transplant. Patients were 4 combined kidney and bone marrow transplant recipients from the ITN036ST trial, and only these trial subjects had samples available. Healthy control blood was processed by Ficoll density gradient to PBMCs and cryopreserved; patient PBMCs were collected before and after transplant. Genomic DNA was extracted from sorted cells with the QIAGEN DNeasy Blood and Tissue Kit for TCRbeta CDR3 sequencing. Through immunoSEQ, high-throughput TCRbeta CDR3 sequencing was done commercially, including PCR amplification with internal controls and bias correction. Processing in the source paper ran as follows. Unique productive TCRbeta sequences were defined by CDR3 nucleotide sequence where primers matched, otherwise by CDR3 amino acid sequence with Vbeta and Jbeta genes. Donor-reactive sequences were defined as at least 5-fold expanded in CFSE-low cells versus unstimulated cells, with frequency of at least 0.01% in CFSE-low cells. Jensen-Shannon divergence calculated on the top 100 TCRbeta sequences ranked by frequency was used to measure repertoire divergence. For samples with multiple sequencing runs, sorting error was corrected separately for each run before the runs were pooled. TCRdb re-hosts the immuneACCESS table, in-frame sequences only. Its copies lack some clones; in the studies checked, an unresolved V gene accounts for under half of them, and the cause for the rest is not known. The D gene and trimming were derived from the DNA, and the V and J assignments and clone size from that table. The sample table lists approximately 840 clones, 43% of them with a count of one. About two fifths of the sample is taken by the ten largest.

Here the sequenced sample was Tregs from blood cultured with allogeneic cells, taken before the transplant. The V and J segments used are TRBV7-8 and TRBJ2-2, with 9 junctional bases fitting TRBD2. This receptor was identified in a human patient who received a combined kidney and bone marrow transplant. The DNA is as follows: TGTGCCAGCAGCTTCTGGGCGGGGGGGTCCACCGGGGAGCTGTTTTTT. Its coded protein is CASSFWAGGSTGELFF.